The clone carrying this TCR beta chain was recorded many times. What it binds is unknown. This specimen comes from a study of glioma-infiltrating T cells. This CDR3 contains 14 residues. From germline, CDR1 is SNHLY and CDR2 FYNNEI. Trimming cost V 2 bases and J 7 bases, with 14 bases left between them. Study conclusions and caveats: Tissue-blood divergence was below expectation in non-neoplastic patients, above in gliomas. Very few CDR3 sequences were shared between tissue and blood.

The iRepertoire nested amplicon-rescue multiplex PCR amplified TCR alpha and beta CDR3s from RNA. One-step reverse transcription and amplification started from approximately 100-400 ng of tissue mRNA or PBMC total RNA. In TCRdb, the multiplex PCR reads were re-called with MiXCR into one record per CDR3 protein. The sample holds approximately 90,000 distinct CDR3 sequences, around 23% seen once. The V call is TRBV2, the J call TRBJ1-2; D call uncertain. Source material: glioma tissue, nonneoplastic brain tissue, or PBMCs (not recorded which). The TCR comes from a human donor with low-grade glioma or glioblastoma, undergoing nonglioma brain surgery, or in good health (not recorded which). The CDR3 DNA sequence: TGTGCCAGCAGTGAACAGAACTTAAACCGTGGCTACACCTTC. Protein: CASSEQNLNRGYTF.